Sequencing of this T cell receptor (beta chain) was carried out in a study of T cell responses to AZD1222 COVID-19 vaccine. Study-wide context: Second-dose timings of about 4 or about 12 weeks were pooled.

Overall study results and limits: Most donors were white British, females outnumbered males, and clonal diversity was possibly underestimated. Breadth and depth of Spike-specific TCRs rose after two AZD1222 doses. Spike-wide vaccine-associated CD4 TCRs dominated at 160-218 and 743-854.

The V and J ends lost 1 base and 0 bases respectively, with 9 bases between them. Germline CDR1 is MGHRA and CDR2 is YSYEKL. The CDR3 consists of 15 residues. Produced via immunoSEQ multiplex PCR; TCRdb's table is partial and in-frame only. The repertoire holds over 150,000 clones, more than 90% seen once, with over 1.5% in the top ten. For this clone: What it binds is unknown.

Sequencing used peripheral blood, obtained on day 0 of AZD1222 vaccination. The chain couples TRBV4-1 to TRBJ1-1, with D possibly TRBD1 on 6 matching bases. This receptor was taken from an adult in good health. This CDR3 is CASSQVGGVNTEAFF. The CDR3 coding sequence is TGCGCCAGCAGCCAAGTAGGGGGGGTGAACACTGAAGCTTTCTTT.